The rows below give T cell receptor beta chains drawn from one sample of a study of cytotoxic CD8 clonotypes in ibrutinib-treated CLL. The protocol was immunoSEQ multiplex PCR, while the TCRdb copy is restricted to in-frame clones and leaves out a portion. Of about 250,000 clones detected, around three quarters appear once; the ten largest clones hold roughly 15%. Sequenced here: PBMCs, sampled after 24 months of ibrutinib treatment. Receptors originate from a human donor with chronic lymphocytic leukemia. CDR3s include the opening cysteine and the closing phenylalanine or tryptophan. The D gene is left open where the match is weak. The size entry is marked missing in some rows and otherwise reads once, few, many or a size class.

size	V	D	J	DNA	CDR3
.	TRBV28	TRBD2	TRBJ2-7	TGTGCCAGCAGTTTATACCCGGGGGGAATCGGCGGGGGCTACGAGCAGTACTTC	CASSLYPGGIGGGYEQYF
.	TRBV6-5	TRBD1	TRBJ2-4	TGTGCCAGCAGCTTGGACAGGGCGGTAAACATTCAGTACTTC	CASSLDRAVNIQYF
.	TRBV27	TRBD1	TRBJ2-7	TGTGCCAGCAGTACAGGGGAAACCTACGAGCAGTACTTC	CASSTGETYEQYF
.	TRBV27	TRBD1	TRBJ2-1	TGTGCCAGCGGATCCGGGACAGGGTCGATGAATGAGCAGTTCTTC	CASGSGTGSMNEQFF
.	TRBV6-5	TRBD2	TRBJ2-2	TGTGCCAGCAGACCTAGCGGGACATTCGGGGAGCTGTTTTTT	CASRPSGTFGELFF
.	TRBV2	.	TRBJ2-5	TGTGCCAGCCCCCCGCCCCAAGGGAGAGAGACCCAGTACTTC	CASPPPQGRETQYF
few	TRBV29-1	.	TRBJ1-1	TGCAGCGTTGTGGGGGCGACTGAAGCTTTCTTT	CSVVGATEAFF
few	TRBV5-1	.	TRBJ1-1	TGCGCCAGCAGCTTGGCAGGGGTGACTGAAGCTTTCTTT	CASSLAGVTEAFF
.	TRBV7-2	.	TRBJ2-1	TGTGCCAGCAGCTTAGATCGTGGGGGAAACAATGAGCAGTTCTTC	CASSLDRGGNNEQFF
.	TRBV9	.	TRBJ1-2	TGTGCCAGCAGCGTAGGGGTACTGGACAGTCCGGCCCTCTATGGCTACACCTTC	CASSVGVLDSPALYGYTF
.	TRBV6-5	.	TRBJ2-7	TGTGCCAGCAGTCACCCCAACCCTCCCTACGAGCAGTACTTC	CASSHPNPPYEQYF
.	TRBV28	.	TRBJ1-1	TGTGCCAGCAAGCCATTGAACACTGAAGCTTTCTTT	CASKPLNTEAFF
.	TRBV30	TRBD2	TRBJ2-3	TGTGCCTGGACTACTAGCGCCAGCTTTTCCACAGATACGCAGTATTTT	CAWTTSASFSTDTQYF
.	TRBV28	.	TRBJ2-1	TGTGCCAGCAGTCCAGGTAATGAGCAGTTCTTC	CASSPGNEQFF
medium-sized	TRBV19	.	TRBJ1-5	TGTGCCAGTAGTATGGGTGCGACAGGAGGTCAGCCCCAGCATTTT	CASSMGATGGQPQHF
once	TRBV19	.	TRBJ1-5	TGTGCCAGTAGTATAAGTAGGGGTTTGAGCAATCAGCCCCAGCATTTT	CASSISRGLSNQPQHF